Presented here are 26 T cell receptor beta chains from one specimen sequenced in a study of T-cell reconstitution after alpha-beta-depleted transplantation in children. This sample's TCRbeta library carried unique molecular identifier barcodes. TCRdb itself ran the PCR reads through MiXCR, one entry per CDR3 protein. The sample shows around 480,000 distinct CDR3 sequences, over 25% of them seen only once. This specimen was PBMCs from the stem cell graft donor, taken from the stem cell graft. Receptors were obtained from a human donor who donated a stem cell graft to a child with aplastic anemia.

The chain couples TRBV14 to TRBJ1-2; tentative D call: TRBD1 (6 bases). The V and J ends lost 1 base and 8 bases respectively, with 17 bases between them. The CDR3 is 15 amino acids. From germline, CDR1 is SGHDN and CDR2 FVKESK. The CDR3 DNA sequence: TGTGCCAGCAGCCAAGGGGCAGGGGCCATGGAGGGCTACACCTTC. Translated: CASSQGAGAMEGYTF.

This clonotype was recorded a few times. The chain recombines TRBV20-1 with TRBJ1-4; no definite D call. Germline CDR1 and CDR2: DFQATT and SNEGSKA (reference sequence). CDR3 length equals 14 residues. V lost 6 bases and J lost 6, with 17 bases in between. Here the CDR3 DNA reads TGCAGTGCCCAAGCAAACGCGTGGGATGAAAAACTGTTTTTT. It yields the protein CSAQANAWDEKLFF.

This chain connects TRBV7-9 to TRBJ2-7; 13 bases match TRBD2. The V gene end was trimmed by 3 bases and the J gene end by 2 bases; junction bases not matched to a gene: 4. Germline-derived CDR1 and CDR2 are SEHNR and FQNEAQ (reference sequence). CDR3 length equals 16 residues. The chain's CDR3 is CASSLGLAGSAYEQYV. The CDR3, as DNA: TGTGCCAGCAGCTTGGGACTAGCGGGAAGCGCCTACGAGCAGTACGTC.

This chain connects TRBV21-1 to TRBJ2-7; TRBD1, the D gene given by the table, was not confirmed from the DNA. TRBV21-1 is a pseudogene locus. CDR3 length equals 16 residues. This CDR3 reads CASSKFRDSTSYEQYV. The DNA of the CDR3 is TGTGCCAGCAGCAAATTCCGGGACAGTACTTCCTACGAGCAGTACGTC.

This clonotype was detected only a few times. The V call is TRBV12-3 or TRBV12-4, the J call TRBJ1-3; D is perhaps TRBD1 (6 bases). There are 16 residues in the CDR3. V was trimmed by 5 bases and J by 3 bases, leaving 17 bases between them. CDR3 bases: TGTGCCAGCAGTCAGGGGCCTCTTAACTTTGGAAACACCATATATTTT. The encoded protein is CASSQGPLNFGNTIYF.

The chain couples TRBV30 to TRBJ2-5; 13 nucleotides line up with TRBD2. The junction had 2 bases not matched to a gene; V was cut back by 5 bases and J by 5 bases. The CDR3 covers 13 residues. Germline CDR1 is GTSNPN and CDR2 is SVGIG (reference sequence). CDR3 coding DNA: TGTGCCTGGGGGACTAGCGGGACGGAGACCCAGTACTTC. It yields the protein CAWGTSGTETQYF.

The chain combines TRBV20-1 with TRBJ1-6; a weak D match, TRBD1 (6 bases). Germline V gene lookup returns CDR1 DFQATT and CDR2 SNEGSKA (reference sequence). Between the trimmed V and J ends, which lost 7 bases and 5 bases, there was a span of 18 bases. The CDR3 covers 15 residues. The CDR3 protein is CSVKAGVADNSPLHF. CDR3 coding DNA: TGCAGTGTGAAGGCAGGGGTTGCGGATAATTCACCCCTCCACTTT.

There are a few counts of this clonotype. The genes are TRBV12-3 or TRBV12-4 and TRBJ2-2; the D gene is possibly TRBD1 (5 bases). V gave up 7 bases and J gave up 9 bases, with 12 bases separating them. The CDR3 spans 12 residues. This CDR3 reads CASTLGARELFF. DNA of the CDR3: TGTGCCAGCACCCTTGGGGCGAGGGAGCTGTTTTTT.

The rearrangement links TRBV20-1 to TRBJ2-5; TRBD2 matches 7 bases. CDR1 is DFQATT and CDR2 is SNEGSKA in the germline V gene (reference sequence). The CDR3 loop spans 15 amino acids. The DNA of the CDR3 is TGCAGCGCCGCAGGGTCGGAGCGGGAATTCGAGACCCAGTACTTC. Protein product: CSAAGSEREFETQYF.

In its sample, this clonotype was seen a few times. V is TRBV20-1 and J is TRBJ1-2; TRBD1 is a possible D gene (5 bases). The V end lost 3 bases, the J end lost 5 bases, and 13 bases lay between the germline ends. The germline V gene encodes CDR1 DFQATT and CDR2 SNEGSKA (reference sequence). The CDR3 sequence is 13 residues long. This CDR3 reads CSASRGVTYGYTF. The CDR3 nucleotides are TGCAGTGCTAGTCGGGGGGTTACGTATGGCTACACCTTC.

The gene calls are TRBV18 and TRBJ1-2; D ambiguous. Germline values: CDR1 KGHSH, CDR2 LQKENI. V lost 0 bases and J 4 bases, leaving 12 bases between the germline ends. The CDR3 consists of 15 residues. The CDR3 nucleotides are TGTGCCAGCTCACCACCTTCAGTAGGTGTCTATGGCTACACCTTC. Protein product: CASSPPSVGVYGYTF.

This clonotype was detected only a few times. The chain carries TRBV20-1 and TRBJ1-6, with TRBD1 matching over 10 bases. The V gene end was trimmed by 6 bases and the J gene end by 9 bases; junction bases not matched to a gene: 5. The CDR3 is 13 amino acids. From germline, CDR1 is DFQATT and CDR2 SNEGSKA (reference sequence). CDR3 protein: CSAWGQGRSPLHF. As DNA, the CDR3 is TGCAGTGCCTGGGGACAGGGGCGTTCACCCCTCCACTTT.

This clonotype was counted many times. The chain combines TRBV4-2 with TRBJ2-1; 12 bases line up with TRBD2. Germline CDR1 reads LGHNA; CDR2 reads YNFKEQ. This CDR3 contains 15 residues. V was clipped by 1 base and J by 8 bases; unmatched bases: 3. CDR3 region: CASSQGASGRDEQFF. Written as DNA, the CDR3 is TGTGCCAGCAGCCAAGGGGCTAGCGGGAGGGATGAGCAGTTCTTC.

This clonotype was counted a few times. This chain joins TRBV7-2 and TRBJ2-7, with D unclear. V gave up 5 bases and J gave up 3 bases, with 14 bases separating them. The CDR3 is made up of 14 amino acids. Germline CDR1 reads SGHTA; CDR2 reads FQGNSA. In DNA, the CDR3 is TGTGCCAGCAGCCCTTCGCCTGGCGGCTACGAGCAGTACTTC. Amino acid sequence: CASSPSPGGYEQYF.

This chain connects TRBV7-9 to TRBJ1-4; TRBD1 might be the D (6 bases). This CDR3 has 15 residues. V was shortened by 1 base and J by 8 bases, with 14 bases between the two germline ends. Germline V CDR1 and CDR2: SEHNR, FQNEAQ (reference sequence). In nucleotides, the CDR3 is TGTGCCAGCAGCTTAGAGACCGGGACACAGGAAAAACTGTTTTTT. It is translated as CASSLETGTQEKLFF. The full variable domain, its missing parts supplied by reference TRBV7-9 and TRBJ1-4, is DTGVSQNPRHKITKRGQNVTFRCDPISEHNRLYWYRQTLGQGPEFLTYFQNEAQLEKSRLLSDRFSAERPKGSFSTLEIQRTEQGDSAMYLCASSLETGTQEKLFFGSGTQLSVL.

This chain joins TRBV5-1 and TRBJ2-1; TRBD2 matches 8 bases. V was clipped by 2 bases and J by 6 bases; unmatched bases: 10. The CDR3 covers 16 residues. Per germline, CDR1 SGHRS and CDR2 YFSETQ. CDR3: CASSFNSRLAINEQFF. For the CDR3, the DNA is TGCGCCAGCAGCTTTAACTCGAGACTAGCGATCAATGAGCAGTTCTTC.

V and J are TRBV28 and TRBJ2-1; 8 bases agree with TRBD2. Germline loops: CDR1 MDHEN, CDR2 SYDVKM. This CDR3 contains 16 residues. J lost 2 bases, V lost 4 bases, and 7 bases had no gene match. CDR3 nucleotides: TGTGCCAGCAGTTCAATAGCGGGAACCGCCTACAATGAGCAGTTCTTC. It yields the protein CASSSIAGTAYNEQFF.

The chain recombines TRBV11-2 with TRBJ2-7, with D hard to call. The germline V gene encodes CDR1 SGHAT and CDR2 FQNNGV. The CDR3 has 12 amino acids. Trimming shortened V by 3 bases and J by 7 bases, and 10 bases separated the two germline ends. Here the CDR3 reads CASSFVPGEQYF. In DNA form, the CDR3 reads TGTGCCAGCAGCTTTGTTCCCGGGGAGCAGTACTTC.

A few counts support this clonotype. The V call is TRBV7-9, the J call TRBJ1-2; D is unclear. The CDR3 has 15 residues. Trimming shortened V by 2 bases and J by 1 base, and 11 bases separated the two germline ends. CDR1 and CDR2 from the germline V gene are SEHNR and FQNEAQ (reference sequence). The chain's CDR3 is CASSLTGRINYGYTF. The CDR3 DNA sequence: TGTGCCAGCAGCTTAACGGGGAGGATTAACTATGGCTACACCTTC.

This clonotype has just a few counts. The chain has TRBV10-3 and TRBJ2-3; 7 bases match TRBD2. Trimming took 5 bases from V and 5 from J; bases not matched to a gene: 10. The CDR3 length is 15 residues. The germline CDR1 and CDR2 sequences are ENHRY and SYGVKD. The DNA of the CDR3 is TGTGCCATCAGTCCCGGGCGGGAGAGGGGAGATACGCAGTATTTT. As protein: CAISPGRERGDTQYF.

Here the CDR3 reads CASSPEGGGWNQPQHF. DNA of the CDR3: TGTGCCAGCAGCCCCGAGGGGGGAGGGTGGAATCAGCCCCAGCATTTT. The chain joins TRBV7-2 to TRBJ1-5; possibly TRBD1 for D (6 bases). This CDR3 is built from 16 residues. The V gene lost 5 bases and the J gene lost 4 bases, with 18 bases spanning the gap. Germline V lookup: CDR1 SGHTA, CDR2 FQGNSA.

The V and J genes are TRBV7-2 and TRBJ2-1; 7 bases match TRBD2. V lost 2 bases and J lost 6; bases outside the gene matches: 7. Germline values: CDR1 SGHTA, CDR2 FQGNSA. The CDR3 extends over 15 amino acids. The CDR3 loop reads CASSLPGLGFNEQFF. The CDR3 DNA reads TGTGCCAGCAGCTTACCAGGACTAGGGTTCAATGAGCAGTTCTTC.

This chain joins TRBV7-6 and TRBJ1-1, with TRBD1 matching over 7 bases. The CDR3 covers 16 residues. CDR1 SGHVS and CDR2 FNYEAQ come from the germline V gene. V trimming: 5 bases; J trimming: 6 bases; junction bases outside the gene matches: 15. The CDR3 DNA reads as TGTGCCAGCAGCGAGAACCACAGGGGACGTATCGCTGAAGCTTTCTTT. This gives the protein CASSENHRGRIAEAFF.

This clonotype was counted only a few times. The V gene is TRBV20-1, the J gene TRBJ2-2; 8 bases are shared with TRBD2. From germline, CDR1 is DFQATT and CDR2 SNEGSKA (reference sequence). The CDR3 has 14 amino acids. V shed 0 bases and J 4 bases; nucleotides not matched to a gene: 1. The CDR3 here is CSARDAGGTGELFF. CDR3 nucleotide sequence: TGCAGTGCTAGAGATGCGGGAGGCACCGGGGAGCTGTTTTTT.

This chain joins TRBV7-9 and TRBJ2-1, with D hard to call. The CDR3 is made up of 16 amino acids. Germline V gene lookup returns CDR1 SEHNR and CDR2 FQNEAQ (reference sequence). Trimming cost V 0 bases and J 0 bases, with 9 bases left between them. The CDR3 bases are TGTGCCAGCAGCTTAGCGCCTAGTAGCTCCTACAATGAGCAGTTCTTC. Amino acid sequence: CASSLAPSSSYNEQFF.

This clonotype appeared a few times. The chain employs TRBV20-1 and TRBJ1-2, with 7 bases aligning to TRBD1. The CDR3 is 18 residues long. Germline V gives CDR1 DFQATT, CDR2 SNEGSKA (reference sequence). With 1 base clipped from V and 0 bases from J, the junction kept 14 bases outside the gene matches. The CDR3 DNA follows: TGCAGTGCTAGAGCCTCCTCTTTTGGGACAGCGTCTAACTATGGCTACACCTTC. Residues: CSARASSFGTASNYGYTF.